A single sample is the source of the 32 T cell receptor beta chains below, sequenced in a study of regulatory T cells in long-lasting Graves disease. Through Arm-PCR of CDR3 regions and iRepertoire HTBI primers, TCR beta libraries were built. TCRdb reprocessed the multiplex PCR reads via MiXCR and lists one record per CDR3 protein. This table has about 430,000 distinct CDR3 sequences, under 25% appearing once. The time point: persistent/refractory GD, antithyroid drugs over 5 years with positive TRAb. The TCR library was made from RNA extracted from PBMCs. This specimen was peripheral blood mononuclear cells (PBMCs), taken when the disease was refractory, from a patient treated with antithyroid drugs. Receptor source: a female donor with Graves disease.

This clonotype showed up many times. The rearrangement uses TRBV6-1 and TRBJ2-7, with TRBD2 matching 11 bases. The germline V gene has CDR1 MNHNS and CDR2 SASEGT. This CDR3 region has 17 residues. J lost 4 bases, V lost 4 bases, and 12 bases had no gene match. CDR3 nucleotide sequence: TGTGCCAGCAGTGCGATATTTACTAGCGGGAGTTTGTACGAGCAGTACTTC. Its translation: CASSAIFTSGSLYEQYF.

This clonotype was seen only a few times. The chain has TRBV28 and TRBJ2-2; 10 bases align to TRBD1. V gave up 5 bases and J gave up 7 bases; unmatched junction bases: 10. The CDR3 contains 16 residues. Germline V gene lookup returns CDR1 MDHEN and CDR2 SYDVKM. CDR3 in DNA: TGTGCCAGCAGTCGTCCGGGACAGGGGTTCAACGGGGAGCTGTTTTTT. Translating gives CASSRPGQGFNGELFF.

This clonotype was picked up many times. This chain joins TRBV7-2 and TRBJ2-5, with a possible D match to TRBD2 (5 bases). The CDR3 loop spans 14 amino acids. V was cut by 5 bases and J by 5 bases, with 15 bases left in between. The germline V gene has CDR1 SGHTA and CDR2 FQGNSA. CDR3 amino acids: CASSPLGPGETQYF. The CDR3 DNA reads as TGTGCCAGCAGCCCCCTCGGGCCGGGGGAGACCCAGTACTTC.

This clonotype was counted between two and nine times. J is TRBJ2-7 and V is TRBV20-1, with 10 bases matching TRBD2. Germline assignment: CDR1 DFQATT and CDR2 SNEGSKA (reference sequence). This CDR3 is 15 amino acids long. Losses at the gene ends were 0 bases for V and 8 bases for J; bases not matched to a gene: 10. CDR3 amino acids: CSARDPLAGEGKQYF. CDR3 coding DNA: TGCAGTGCTAGAGATCCCCTAGCGGGAGAGGGAAAGCAGTACTTC.

This clonotype was observed a few times. The rearrangement uses TRBV28 and TRBJ1-1, with 9 bases that match TRBD1. The CDR3 length is 15 residues. The V segment lost 4 bases and the J segment 5 bases; nucleotides outside the gene matches: 8. CDR1 is MDHEN, CDR2 SYDVKM, per germline. This CDR3 reads CASSSPGTGSTEAFF. Here the CDR3 DNA reads TGTGCCAGCAGTTCCCCCGGGACAGGGTCGACTGAAGCTTTCTTT.

The sample holds many counts of this clonotype. The chain has TRBV6-1 and TRBJ2-7, with 12 bases that match TRBD2. J gave up 5 bases and V 6 bases, and 5 bases lay outside the gene matches. The germline CDR1 and CDR2 sequences are MNHNS and SASEGT. This CDR3 comprises 14 residues. The DNA for the CDR3 is TGTGCCAGCAGAACTAGCGGGAGGAACCACGAGCAGTACTTC. This sequence encodes CASRTSGRNHEQYF.

A few counts support this clonotype. The chain combines TRBV20-1 with TRBJ2-7, with 7 bases that match TRBD1. This CDR3 comprises 15 residues. In germline, CDR1 is DFQATT, CDR2 SNEGSKA (reference sequence). After removal of 0 bases from V and 0 bases from J, the junction contained 5 bases not matched to a gene. The CDR3 bases are TGCAGTGCTAGAGATCAGGGGGACCCCTCCTACGAGCAGTACTTC. As protein: CSARDQGDPSYEQYF.

Only a few counts were recorded for this clonotype. This chain uses TRBV6-1 with TRBJ2-7, with 10 nucleotides matching TRBD1. The germline V gene has CDR1 MNHNS and CDR2 SASEGT. Losses at the gene ends were 3 bases for V and 7 bases for J; bases not matched to a gene: 9. There are 15 residues in the CDR3. The DNA for the CDR3 is TGTGCCAGCAGTGATTCCGGACAGGGGGTGGATGAGCAGTACTTC. Its translation is CASSDSGQGVDEQYF.

This clonotype occurred many times. The chain has TRBV2 and TRBJ2-5, with D possibly being TRBD1 (6 bases). The V and J ends lost 7 bases and 5 bases respectively, with 17 bases between them. This CDR3 is 14 amino acids long. Germline assignment: CDR1 SNHLY and CDR2 FYNNEI. CDR3 sequence reads: CASTSGQGVETQYF. The CDR3 DNA is TGTGCCAGCACATCGGGACAAGGGGTGGAGACCCAGTACTTC.

The chain employs TRBV9 and TRBJ2-2, with TRBD1 matching over 10 bases. This CDR3 comprises 19 residues. V lost 4 bases to trimming and J lost 1 base; unmatched junction nucleotides: 13. Germline loops: CDR1 SGDLS, CDR2 YYNGEE. The CDR3, as DNA: TGTGCCAGCAGCCCTCGGAGGACAGGGGGATTAAAGAACACCGGGGAGCTGTTTTTT. Translating gives CASSPRRTGGLKNTGELFF.

The V and J genes are TRBV4-2 and TRBJ2-7, with a possible D match to TRBD2 (6 bases). The CDR3 sequence is 13 residues long. In germline, CDR1 is LGHNA, CDR2 YNFKEQ. V was clipped by 0 bases and J by 10 bases, with 13 bases between them. The CDR3 coding sequence is TGTGCCAGCAGCCAAGAAAGTGGTAGCGGACAGTACTTC. This encodes CASSQESGSGQYF.

The sample holds a few counts of this clonotype. The genes are TRBV5-4 and TRBJ2-5; 10 bases are a match to TRBD2. This CDR3 contains 17 residues. V trimming: 3 bases; J trimming: 1 base; junction bases outside the gene matches: 9. The germline gives CDR1 SGHNT, CDR2 YYREEE (reference sequence). The CDR3 DNA follows: TGTGCCAGCAGCTCTGCCTCTAGCGGGAGAGGCCAAGAGACCCAGTACTTC. It encodes CASSSASSGRGQETQYF.

The sample holds a few counts of this clonotype. The gene calls are TRBV9 and TRBJ1-2, with 11 bases matching TRBD1. Per the germline V gene, CDR1 is SGDLS and CDR2 is YYNGEE. Losses at the gene ends were 3 bases for V and 5 bases for J; bases not matched to a gene: 3. The CDR3 loop spans 14 amino acids. The CDR3 reads CASSDRDRGYGYTF. CDR3 nucleotide sequence: TGTGCCAGCAGCGACCGGGACAGGGGGTATGGCTACACCTTC.

With regard to this clonotype: A single base is all that separates this from a far larger clone, so a read error is likely. V gene TRBV27 combines with J gene TRBJ1-2, with a weak D call TRBD1 (5 bases). The CDR3 consists of 16 residues. CDR1 and CDR2 (germline): MNHEY, SMNVEV (reference sequence). The CDR3 DNA reads TGTGCCAACAGTTTTACCGGGACCAAAAACAGTTATGGCTACACCTTC. Protein product: CANSFTGTKNSYGYTF.

In this sample, this clonotype turned up a few times. The V gene is TRBV5-5, the J gene TRBJ1-2; 10 nucleotides align to TRBD1. The CDR3 loop spans 17 amino acids. Looked up from germline, CDR1 is SGHKS and CDR2 is YYEKEE (reference sequence). V dropped 0 bases and J dropped 2; count of bases not matched to a gene: 7. Here the CDR3 reads CASSLAGTGDTNYGYTF. The CDR3 DNA is TGTGCCAGCAGCTTGGCGGGGACAGGGGATACGAACTATGGCTACACCTTC.

This clonotype was seen a few times. The genes are TRBV29-1 and TRBJ2-5, with D perhaps TRBD2 (6 bases). The CDR3 consists of 17 residues. V was cut by 7 bases and J by 2 bases, with 26 bases left in between. Germline CDR1 is SQVTM and CDR2 is ANQGSEA. The CDR3 spells CSACPGELDRGQETQYF. The CDR3, as DNA: TGCAGCGCTTGCCCGGGAGAGCTGGACCGCGGGCAAGAGACCCAGTACTTC.

This clonotype was observed many times. The CDR3 reads CASSQVGPAFEQYF. DNA of the CDR3: TGTGCCAGCAGCCAAGTTGGACCGGCGTTCGAGCAGTACTTC. The chain couples TRBV3-1 to TRBJ2-7; no clear D gene. V was trimmed by 1 base and J by 6 bases, leaving 13 bases between them. The CDR3 runs to 14 residues. Germline assignment: CDR1 LGHDT and CDR2 YNNKEL (reference sequence).

This chain uses TRBV29-1 with TRBJ2-2, with D tentatively TRBD1 (6 bases). CDR3 size: 12 residues. The ends were cut back, 5 bases at V and 4 bases at J, with 8 bases in the middle. Germline-derived CDR1 and CDR2 are SQVTM and ANQGSEA. CDR3 coding DNA: TGCAGCGTTTACAGGGCCACCGGGGAGCTGTTTTTT. Translated: CSVYRATGELFF.

Remarks on this clonotype: A much larger clone differs from this one at a single base, so this may be a read error. The V and J genes are TRBV28 and TRBJ1-6, with D possibly TRBD1 on 5 matching bases. V lost 6 bases and J lost 13, with 10 bases in between. Germline CDR1 reads MDHEN; CDR2 reads SYDVKM. The CDR3 is 11 amino acids. CDR3 residues: CASRGGGPLHF. CDR3 DNA: TGTGCCAGCAGGGGGGGAGGGCCCCTCCACTTT.

This clonotype was observed at least ten times. The gene calls are TRBV11-2 and TRBJ2-4, with D unresolved. With 5 bases removed from V and 2 bases from J, the gap between germline ends came to 10 bases. CDR1 and CDR2 (germline): SGHAT, FQNNGV. The CDR3 consists of 14 residues. Written as DNA, the CDR3 is TGTGCCAGCAGCCCTCGGGTTTCCAAAAACATTCAGTACTTC. It is translated as CASSPRVSKNIQYF.

DNA of the CDR3: TGTGCCAGCAGTGGAGGACAGGGGTGGCTCGGAGCTTTCTTT. Its protein is CASSGGQGWLGAFF. The chain joins TRBV25-1 to TRBJ1-1, with 9 bases that match TRBD1. Per the germline V gene, CDR1 is MGHDK and CDR2 is SYGVNS. This CDR3 region has 14 residues. V trimming: 4 bases; J trimming: 10 bases; junction bases outside the gene matches: 10.

This clonotype has a count of ten or more. The chain combines TRBV20-1 with TRBJ2-4, with 10 bases aligning to TRBD2. The CDR3 has 14 residues. The germline V gene has CDR1 DFQATT and CDR2 SNEGSKA (reference sequence). After removal of 7 bases from V and 0 bases from J, the junction contained 3 bases not matched to a gene. CDR3 in DNA: TGCAGTGTTTTAGCGGGAGGAGCCAAAAACATTCAGTACTTC. Encoded protein: CSVLAGGAKNIQYF.

The chain recombines TRBV7-9 with TRBJ1-5; 7 bases match TRBD1. Germline assignment: CDR1 SEHNR and CDR2 FQNEAQ (reference sequence). The V gene end was trimmed by 2 bases and the J gene end by 0 bases; junction bases not matched to a gene: 13. This CDR3 region has 19 residues. CDR3: CASSLQGRGTADSNQPQHF. Written as DNA, the CDR3 is TGTGCCAGCAGCTTACAGGGGCGGGGGACAGCCGATAGCAATCAGCCCCAGCATTTT.

This clonotype was counted ten times or more. V gene TRBV28 combines with J gene TRBJ2-7, with D possibly TRBD2 on 6 matching bases. V lost 10 bases, J lost 7 bases, and 23 bases lay in between. CDR3 length equals 14 residues. Germline V gives CDR1 MDHEN, CDR2 SYDVKM. The CDR3 region has the DNA TGTGCCATCTCATGGGGCGGTGGGACTGAGGAGCAGTACTTC. Encoded protein: CAISWGGGTEEQYF.

The chain is built from TRBV12-3 or TRBV12-4 and TRBJ2-3, with TRBD2 matching 9 bases. The CDR3 is made up of 14 amino acids. V shed 4 bases and J 5 bases; nucleotides not matched to a gene: 4. CDR3 protein: CASSYSGRGDTQYF. The DNA of the CDR3 is TGTGCCAGCAGTTATAGCGGGAGAGGAGATACGCAGTATTTT.

This chain uses TRBV20-1 with TRBJ2-7; 8 positions agree with TRBD1. The CDR3 consists of 13 residues. From germline, CDR1 is DFQATT and CDR2 SNEGSKA (reference sequence). The V segment lost 4 bases and the J segment 6 bases; nucleotides outside the gene matches: 8. The CDR3 DNA sequence: TGCAGTGCTAAATCCGGTCAGGGGGCCGAGCAGTACTTC. Translating it yields CSAKSGQGAEQYF.

This clonotype was seen a handful of times. The gene calls are TRBV6-1 and TRBJ2-1; 8 bases are a match to TRBD1. CDR1 MNHNS and CDR2 SASEGT come from the germline V gene. The CDR3 loop spans 12 amino acids. The V segment lost 5 bases and the J segment 9 bases; nucleotides outside the gene matches: 3. In DNA, the CDR3 is TGTGCCAGCAGTATTGGACAGGGTGAGCAGTTCTTC. This translates into CASSIGQGEQFF.

This clonotype appeared many times. V gene TRBV20-1 combines with J gene TRBJ1-2; no firm D call. The CDR3 has 11 amino acids. The V and J ends lost 5 bases and 2 bases respectively, with 6 bases between them. CDR1 is DFQATT, CDR2 SNEGSKA, per germline (reference sequence). The CDR3 is CSAGGNYGYTF. The CDR3 DNA is TGCAGTGCTGGAGGGAACTATGGCTACACCTTC.

The chain has TRBV11-2 and TRBJ1-1, with 7 bases aligning to TRBD1. This CDR3 is built from 11 residues. The germline V gene encodes CDR1 SGHAT and CDR2 FQNNGV. Trimming cost V 3 bases and J 9 bases; bases outside gene matches: 1. The CDR3 DNA reads TGTGCCAGCAGCTTGACAGGGAAAGCTTTCTTT. Amino acid sequence: CASSLTGKAFF.

This clonotype was seen at least ten times. The chain recombines TRBV6-1 with TRBJ2-2; D not certain. This CDR3 is 14 amino acids long. Germline V lookup: CDR1 MNHNS, CDR2 SASEGT. V was trimmed by 7 bases and J by 3 bases, leaving 12 bases between them. The CDR3 spells CASKERTDTGELFF. CDR3 nucleotide sequence: TGTGCCAGCAAGGAGAGGACCGACACCGGGGAGCTGTTTTTT.

This clonotype was seen a few times. The V gene is TRBV20-1, the J gene TRBJ1-4; 9 bases match TRBD1. Germline lookup yields CDR1 DFQATT and CDR2 SNEGSKA (reference sequence). The CDR3 covers 16 residues. The V and J ends lost 6 bases and 4 bases, in that order; junction bases with no gene match: 12. The CDR3: CSAKRDREWGNEKLFF. DNA of the CDR3: TGCAGTGCAAAGAGGGACAGGGAATGGGGTAATGAAAAACTGTTTTTT.

This clonotype has just a few counts. J is TRBJ1-5 and V is TRBV20-1; 8 nucleotides agree with TRBD1. Trimming cost V 4 bases and J 7 bases; bases outside gene matches: 6. CDR1 is DFQATT, CDR2 SNEGSKA, per germline (reference sequence). CDR3 size: 13 residues. CDR3 sequence: CSATQGAGQPQHF. Written as DNA, the CDR3 is TGCAGTGCTACCCAGGGGGCAGGCCAGCCCCAGCATTTT.